The table lists the clone carrying this T cell receptor (beta chain) with many counts. Its target is unknown. Synthesis of TCR cDNA relied on 5'RACE template switching, which attached a universal primer site and UMIs. TCRdb processed the 5' RACE reads anew with MiXCR; each CDR3 protein has one entry. Of 300,000 to 400,000 distinct CDR3 sequences in the sample, under 15% were seen once. The CDR3 has 16 residues. Germline assignment: CDR1 MNHEY and CDR2 SVGAGI. Trimming removed 6 bases from V and 6 bases from J; junction bases left unmatched: 10. The source of the sample is a study of T cells after yellow fever vaccination. Overall study results and limits: Weaker, the secondary response had a peak occurring faster, on day 5 versus 15. Abundant clonotypes from the bulk population could get into FACS-sorted repertoires as contaminants. Boosting was followed by the reappearance of most primary-vaccination clones (approximately 95% CD4, about 90% CD8).

The sequence was obtained from a man aged 18 to 29 who received the YFV17D yellow fever vaccine. This sample comprised CD4+ T cells sorted from PBMCs, obtained 15 days after the yellow fever booster vaccination. This rearrangement joins TRBV6-5 to TRBJ2-2; TRBD2 matches 10 bases. The CDR3 bases are TGTGCCAGCAGCCGACCTAGCGGGGGTCTCTCCGGGGAGCTGTTTTTT. Amino acid sequence: CASSRPSGGLSGELFF.